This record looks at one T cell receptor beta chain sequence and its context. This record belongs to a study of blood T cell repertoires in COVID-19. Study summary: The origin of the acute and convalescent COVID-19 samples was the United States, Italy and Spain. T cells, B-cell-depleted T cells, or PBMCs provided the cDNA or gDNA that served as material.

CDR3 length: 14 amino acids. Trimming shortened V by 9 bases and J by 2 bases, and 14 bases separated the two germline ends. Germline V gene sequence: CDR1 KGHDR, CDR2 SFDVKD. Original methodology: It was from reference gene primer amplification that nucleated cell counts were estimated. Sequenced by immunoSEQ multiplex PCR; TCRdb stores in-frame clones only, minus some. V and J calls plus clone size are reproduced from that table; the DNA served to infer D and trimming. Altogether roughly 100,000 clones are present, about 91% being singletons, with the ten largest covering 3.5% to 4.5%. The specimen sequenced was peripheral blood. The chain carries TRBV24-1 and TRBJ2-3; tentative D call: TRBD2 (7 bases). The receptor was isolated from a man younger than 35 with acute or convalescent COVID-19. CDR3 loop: CATHSAGATDTQYF. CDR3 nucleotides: TGTGCCACCCACAGCGCGGGGGCCACAGATACGCAGTATTTT.